This TCR beta chain was sequenced for a study of early T cells in non-severe SARS-CoV-2 infection. About the research overall: The input, bulk RNA from unsorted whole blood, was sequenced, and chains were unpaired. Study observations and caveats: VDJdb-based matching was biased toward anti-spike CD8 responses and missed private and CD4 specificities.

The CDR3 covers 14 residues. CDR1 is WSHSY and CDR2 is SAAADI in the germline V gene. Trimming took 3 bases from V and 9 from J, leaving 15 bases between them. On this clonotype: Its antigen is not identified.

Each single cDNA molecule received a unique molecular identifier. TCRdb reanalysed the 5' RACE reads using MiXCR and keeps one entry per CDR3 protein. Here the sample spans tens of thousands of distinct CDR3 sequences, about 6.5% being singletons. This rearrangement joins TRBV10-2 to TRBJ2-1, with D perhaps being TRBD1 or TRBD2 (5 bases each). This clonotype originated in an adult who was a healthcare worker with PCR-confirmed SARS-CoV-2 infection or an uninfected control (not recorded which). The sequenced sample was whole blood. This chain's CDR3 is CASSDKDPRGEQFF. The CDR3 region has the DNA TGCGCCAGCAGTGATAAGGACCCGAGGGGTGAGCAGTTCTTC.